What follows are 30 T cell receptor beta chains derived from one specimen sequenced in a study of prognosis after radiotherapy for stage I lung cancer. Two rounds of multiplex PCR amplified TCR beta CDR3 from genomic DNA. Each TRBV and TRBJ gene had its own primer in the first PCR round. TCRdb reprocessed the multiplex PCR reads via MiXCR and lists one record per CDR3 protein. The table records approximately 30,000 distinct CDR3 sequences, around 30% of them present only once. Sequencing used PBMCs, obtained before or after stereotactic body radiation therapy (not recorded which). These receptors all stem from a donor of 50 years or more with non-small cell lung cancer.

This clonotype has more than one count but fewer than ten. Since a much larger clone is just one base distant, this may be a read error. This chain connects TRBV9 to TRBJ1-4; D is possibly TRBD1 (5 bases). Between the trimmed V and J ends, which lost 4 bases and 4 bases, there was a span of 17 bases. The CDR3 loop spans 16 amino acids. The germline V gene encodes CDR1 SGDLS and CDR2 YYNGEE. This CDR3 reads CASSLGDPLDNEKLFF. The CDR3 DNA is TGTGCCAGCAGCCTAGGGGACCCCTTGGATAATGAAAAACTGTTTTTT.

Many counts were recorded for this clonotype. The CDR3: CASSPVVNSNQPQHF. CDR3 in DNA: TGTGCCAGCAGCCCGGTGGTCAATAGCAATCAGCCCCAGCATTTT. The V and J genes are TRBV5-8 and TRBJ1-5; D unresolved. CDR1 and CDR2 from the germline V gene are SGHTS and YDEGEE. This CDR3 region has 15 residues. V was clipped by 4 bases and J by 0 bases, with 11 bases between them.

This clonotype is termed medium-sized. The chain joins TRBV20-1 to TRBJ2-2; TRBD1 might be the D (5 bases). This CDR3 spans 14 amino acids. V shed 0 bases and J shed 6 bases, with 11 bases lying between them. Germline V gives CDR1 DFQATT, CDR2 SNEGSKA (reference sequence). The CDR3 bases are TGCAGTGCTAGAGATCTGCAGGGATCCGGGGAGCTGTTTTTT. Encoded protein: CSARDLQGSGELFF.

There are many counts of this clonotype. The V gene is TRBV28, the J gene TRBJ2-7, with D possibly called TRBD1 or TRBD2 (5 bases each). Germline-derived CDR1 and CDR2 are MDHEN and SYDVKM. The V gene lost 7 bases and the J gene lost 6 bases, with 19 bases spanning the gap. This CDR3 contains 14 residues. CDR3 amino acids: CASKPQRGPGEQYF. The CDR3 DNA follows: TGTGCCAGCAAACCGCAGAGGGGCCCAGGCGAGCAGTACTTC.

This clonotype has a count of ten or more. The chain employs TRBV12-3 or TRBV12-4 and TRBJ2-1; perhaps D is TRBD1 or TRBD2 (5 bases each). V shed 1 base and J shed 8 bases, with 12 bases lying between them. The CDR3 loop spans 14 amino acids. CDR3 protein: CASSLGFRGYEQFF. The CDR3 nucleotides read TGTGCCAGCAGTTTAGGGTTCCGGGGCTATGAGCAGTTCTTC.

This clonotype was recorded at least ten times. A junction end diverges from the germline sequence, so it may reflect a read error. The chain has TRBV2 and TRBJ2-4; 9 nucleotides agree with TRBD1. The CDR3 has 15 residues. Germline assignment: CDR1 SNHLY and CDR2 FYNNEI. The CDR3 DNA follows: TGTGCCAGCAGGGAAGGGACAGGGCGAAAAAACATTCAGTACTTC. This encodes CASREGTGRKNIQYF. Looking up the rest from reference TRBV2 and TRBJ2-4 gives the full variable domain: EPEVTQTPSHQVTQMGQEVILRCVPISNHLYFYWYRQILGQKVEFLVSFYNNEISEKSEIFDDQFSVERPDGSNFTLKIRSTKLEDSAMYFCASREGTGRKNIQYFGAGTRLSVL.

The chain carries TRBV30 and TRBJ1-4; D is unresolved. Germline assignment: CDR1 GTSNPN and CDR2 SVGIG (reference sequence). The CDR3 is 12 residues long. The V end was cut by 2 bases, the J end by 8 bases, with 9 bases between. The CDR3 DNA reads as TGTGCCTGGAGTCTGATAGAGGAAAAACTGTTTTTT. It specifies CAWSLIEEKLFF.

In its sample, this clonotype was seen many times. V usage is TRBV6-1 and J usage is TRBJ2-7; D uncertain. Germline V gene sequence: CDR1 MNHNS, CDR2 SASEGT. The V end lost 4 bases, the J end lost 3 bases, and 10 bases lay between the germline ends. CDR3 length: 13 residues. The CDR3 protein is CASSAVVDYEQYF. In DNA form, the CDR3 reads TGTGCCAGCAGTGCCGTGGTCGACTACGAGCAGTACTTC.

This clonotype was picked up many times. The V gene is TRBV18, the J gene TRBJ2-7; 10 nucleotides match TRBD2. CDR3 length equals 15 residues. The V gene end was trimmed by 3 bases and the J gene end by 7 bases; junction bases not matched to a gene: 9. Germline CDR1 KGHSH, CDR2 LQKENI. In DNA form, the CDR3 reads TGTGCCAGCTCACCGGCTAGCGGGAGAAGAGGTGAGCAGTACTTC. This sequence encodes CASSPASGRRGEQYF.

Of note for this clonotype: A far larger clone is just one base off, so this is likely a read error. The J gene is TRBJ1-2, the V gene TRBV6-5; 7 positions agree with TRBD1. With V trimmed by 5 bases and J by 4 bases, 16 bases remained unmatched. CDR1 and CDR2 from the germline V gene are MNHEY and SVGAGI. The CDR3 contains 17 residues. This chain's CDR3 is CASSVRDKGASGYGYTF. CDR3 in DNA: TGTGCCAGCAGTGTCCGGGACAAGGGGGCGTCTGGCTATGGCTACACCTTC.

The table lists this clonotype with a count of one. The rearrangement uses TRBV20-1 and TRBJ1-1; D call uncertain. The ends were cut back, 3 bases at V and 13 bases at J, with 21 bases in the middle. The CDR3 sequence is 13 residues long. In germline, CDR1 is DFQATT, CDR2 SNEGSKA (reference sequence). CDR3 region: CSASRPGETKVFF. The CDR3, as DNA: TGCAGTGCTAGTAGGCCTGGTGAGACTAAAGTTTTCTTT.

This clonotype has a count of ten or more. The chain joins TRBV19 to TRBJ1-6, with no clear D. The CDR3 totals 12 residues. The germline V and J ends were trimmed by 9 bases and 6 bases, with 9 bases remaining between them. The germline gives CDR1 LNHDA, CDR2 SQIVND (reference sequence). The CDR3 region is CASAYSNSPLHF. The CDR3 DNA reads TGTGCCAGCGCGTATTCTAATTCACCCCTCCACTTT. Full variable domain (remainder filled in from reference TRBV19 and TRBJ1-6): DGGITQSPKYLFRKEGQNVTLSCEQNLNHDAMYWYRQDPGQGLRLIYYSQIVNDFQKGDIAEGYSVSREKKESFPLTVTSAQKNPTAFYLCASAYSNSPLHFGNGTRLTVT.

This clonotype has a count of ten or more. This may be a read error, as it is one base from a much larger clone. V is TRBV6-2 or TRBV6-3 and J is TRBJ2-1; possibly TRBD2 for D (5 bases). Germline V gene sequence: CDR1 MNHEY, CDR2 SVGEGT. Trimming left V 8 bases short and J 7 bases short, with 21 bases between. The CDR3 spans 15 residues. The CDR3 loop is CASLSRTRLGNEQFF. CDR3 DNA: TGTGCCAGCCTCTCTAGGACTCGCCTTGGGAATGAGCAGTTCTTC.

This clonotype was observed many times. The V gene is TRBV30, the J gene TRBJ1-2; D perhaps matches TRBD1 (5 bases). Germline V gives CDR1 GTSNPN, CDR2 SVGIG (reference sequence). This CDR3 comprises 14 residues. V was cut by 0 bases and J by 5 bases, with 13 bases left in between. CDR3 in amino acids: CAWSVSGTGYGYTF. For the CDR3, the DNA is TGTGCCTGGAGTGTATCGGGGACGGGATATGGCTACACCTTC.

This clonotype was recorded at least ten times. This chain uses TRBV11-2 with TRBJ2-7; 9 nucleotides line up with TRBD2. CDR3 length equals 15 residues. Per the germline V gene, CDR1 is SGHAT and CDR2 is FQNNGV. Losses at the gene ends were 1 base for V and 2 bases for J; bases not matched to a gene: 3. The CDR3 protein is CASSLGAGGAYEQYF. The CDR3 DNA reads as TGTGCCAGCAGCTTAGGGGCGGGAGGGGCCTACGAGCAGTACTTC.

The table lists this clonotype with many counts. The chain uses TRBV27 and TRBJ2-3; D uncertain. V was cut by 2 bases and J by 0 bases, with 6 bases left in between. The CDR3 has 14 residues. Germline CDR1 and CDR2: MNHEY and SMNVEV (reference sequence). CDR3 coding DNA: TGTGCCAGCAGTTTAAAACTAAGCACAGATACGCAGTATTTT. This codes for CASSLKLSTDTQYF.

This clonotype has ten or more counts. The chain links TRBV5-5 to TRBJ2-7; D is unclear. Germline V CDR1 and CDR2: SGHKS, YYEKEE (reference sequence). Trimming removed 3 bases at V and 0 bases at J, with 7 bases between. The CDR3 totals 13 residues. As DNA, the CDR3 is TGTGCCAGCAGCTCATGGTCCTCCTACGAGCAGTACTTC. Its translation is CASSSWSSYEQYF.

This clonotype has ten or more counts. The chain combines TRBV27 with TRBJ1-2; 9 bases line up with TRBD1. J gave up 8 bases and V 6 bases, and 10 bases lay outside the gene matches. The CDR3 spans 14 residues. Per the germline V gene, CDR1 is MNHEY and CDR2 is SMNVEV (reference sequence). CDR3 sequence (DNA): TGTGCCAGCAGAACTTCTACAGGGGGCGAGGGCTACACCTTC. As protein: CASRTSTGGEGYTF.

This clonotype was seen only once. An end of the junction does not agree with germline; a read error may underlie this. This chain links TRBV28 with TRBJ2-6; D may be TRBD1 or TRBD2 (5 bases each). The length of the CDR3 is 20 residues. Germline CDR1 is MDHEN and CDR2 is SYDVKM. The CDR3 DNA follows: TGTGCCAGCAGTTCACCCCTCAGGTACCTCGAGGACTCTGGGGCGAACGTCCTGACTTTC. Its translation is CASSSPLRYLEDSGANVLTF. Together with reference TRBV28 and TRBJ2-6, the CDR3 gives the full variable domain: DVKVTQSSRYLVKRTGEKVFLECVQDMDHENMFWYRQDPGLGLRLIYFSYDVKMKEKGDIPEGYSVSREKKERFSLILESASTNQTSMYLCASSSPLRYLEDSGANVLTFGAGSRLTVL.

The chain uses TRBV7-2 and TRBJ2-2; D call uncertain. This CDR3 is 14 amino acids long. Germline CDR1 SGHTA, CDR2 FQGNSA. The V end was cut by 5 bases, the J end by 4 bases, with 11 bases between. The CDR3 spells CASSRYILTGELFF. DNA for the CDR3: TGTGCCAGCAGCAGGTATATCCTCACCGGGGAGCTGTTTTTT.

This clonotype came up many times. The gene calls are TRBV6-5 and TRBJ2-1; 16 nucleotides agree with TRBD2. CDR1 and CDR2 (germline): MNHEY, SVGAGI. The CDR3 spans 19 residues. The J segment lost 0 bases and the V segment lost 0 bases, leaving 2 bases of the junction unmatched. The CDR3, as DNA: TGTGCCAGCAGTTACTCGGGACTAGCGGGAGGGGGCTCCTACAATGAGCAGTTCTTC. Its translation: CASSYSGLAGGGSYNEQFF.

The chain joins TRBV20-1 to TRBJ2-7, with D possibly matching TRBD2 (6 bases). The V end was cut by 3 bases, the J end by 6 bases, with 18 bases between. Per germline, CDR1 DFQATT and CDR2 SNEGSKA (reference sequence). CDR3 size: 14 residues. The CDR3 loop reads CSARGWPGDCEQYF. CDR3 bases: TGCAGTGCTAGGGGGTGGCCGGGGGACTGCGAGCAGTACTTC.

With respect to this clonotype: Only one base separates this from a far larger clonotype, so it likely reflects a read error. V and J are TRBV10-3 and TRBJ2-5; the D gene is possibly TRBD1 (5 bases). The end of the DNA aligns better with TRBJ2-1, so the J call may be wrong. The CDR3 totals 15 residues. The V gene's germline CDR1 is ENHRY and CDR2 SYGVKD. The CDR3 is CAISEEGVFENDQFF. CDR3 nucleotides: TGTGCCATCAGTGAAGAAGGGGTCTTTGAAAATGATCAGTTCTTC.

This clonotype was observed at least ten times. The chain couples TRBV20-1 to TRBJ2-7; D might be TRBD2 (7 bases). V lost 3 bases and J 2 bases, leaving 17 bases between the germline ends. This CDR3 contains 15 residues. Germline assignment: CDR1 DFQATT and CDR2 SNEGSKA (reference sequence). CDR3 DNA sequence: TGCAGTGCTAGTAGCTGGCGGGGGCCAACCTACGAGCAGTACTTC. As protein: CSASSWRGPTYEQYF.

The table lists this clonotype with many counts. The CDR3 sequence is CASSPGPGRDTQYF. The CDR3 DNA reads as TGTGCCAGCAGCCCGGGACCGGGGAGAGATACGCAGTATTTT. V is TRBV5-8 and J is TRBJ2-3; D tentatively reads TRBD1 or TRBD2 (5 bases each). The CDR3 is 14 amino acids. Germline-derived CDR1 and CDR2 are SGHTS and YDEGEE. V lost 4 bases, J lost 5 bases, and 14 bases lay in between. The full variable domain, with the rest looked up from reference TRBV5-8 and TRBJ2-3, is EAGVTQSPTHLIKTRGQQATLRCSPISGHTSVYWYQQALGLGLQFLLWYDEGEERNRGNFPPRFSGRQFPNYSSELNVNALELEDSALYLCASSPGPGRDTQYFGPGTRLTVL.

This clonotype was seen a handful of times. The rearrangement joins TRBV5-6 to TRBJ2-5, with D possibly matching TRBD2 (6 bases). Germline assignment: CDR1 SGHDT and CDR2 YYEEEE. This CDR3 comprises 20 residues. The V gene lost 4 bases and the J gene lost 0 bases, with 28 bases spanning the gap. CDR3: CASSISLAPKSTKYQETQYF. CDR3 nucleotides: TGTGCCAGCAGCATATCGCTAGCGCCGAAGAGTACAAAGTACCAAGAGACCCAGTACTTC.

As to this clonotype: A far larger clone differs by one base, so this is likely a read error. V usage is TRBV27 and J usage is TRBJ1-2; a weak D match, TRBD1 (5 bases). V lost 6 bases to trimming and J lost 4 bases, with 24 bases between them. Germline V gene sequence: CDR1 MNHEY, CDR2 SMNVEV (reference sequence). The CDR3 length is 17 residues. The CDR3 region is CASRPVDWGFESYGYTF. CDR3 DNA: TGTGCCAGCAGACCCGTAGACTGGGGGTTCGAAAGCTATGGCTACACCTTC.

This clonotype was picked up many times. The chain carries TRBV9 and TRBJ2-1; maybe TRBD2 (5 bases). CDR1 and CDR2 (germline): SGDLS, YYNGEE. The length of the CDR3 is 14 residues. V gave up 0 bases and J gave up 6 bases, with 10 bases separating them. CDR3: CASSVGLLGNEQFF. The CDR3 bases are TGTGCCAGCAGCGTAGGACTACTCGGCAATGAGCAGTTCTTC.

This clonotype showed up many times. The chain has TRBV20-1 and TRBJ1-5, with D uncertain. Germline V gives CDR1 DFQATT, CDR2 SNEGSKA (reference sequence). Trimming left V 3 bases short and J 2 bases short, with 11 bases between. The CDR3 loop spans 14 amino acids. The CDR3 nucleotides read TGCAGTGCTAGTAGGGTTTGGGGCAATCAGCCCCAGCATTTT. It encodes CSASRVWGNQPQHF.

This clonotype appeared many times. A read error is possible here, since a much larger clone lies one base away. The V and J genes are TRBV2 and TRBJ2-7; 10 bases are a match to TRBD2. The CDR3 covers 15 residues. After removal of 6 bases from V and 6 bases from J, the junction contained 11 bases not matched to a gene. In germline, CDR1 is SNHLY, CDR2 FYNNEI. The CDR3 region has the DNA TGTGCCAGCAGAGTCCCTGCTAGCGGGAGTTCCGAGCAGTACTTC. Encoded protein: CASRVPASGSSEQYF.